This T cell receptor (beta chain) derives from a study of sequential checkpoint blockade in melanoma. Whole-study context: Patients were randomized 1:1 to nivolumab-then-ipilimumab or ipilimumab-then-nivolumab first-line.

This clone came up a few times. From germline, CDR1 is SGHVS and CDR2 FQNEAQ. CDR3 length: 13 residues. V gave up 7 bases and J gave up 6 bases, with 13 bases separating them. Treatment reported: randomized to nivolumab then ipilimumab (arm A) or the reverse (arm B). Sorted cells were live CD3+CD8+, lacking CD19 and CD56, from PBMCs. Generated by immunoSEQ multiplex PCR, the TCRdb table keeps only in-frame clones and is missing some. The table lists under 4,000 clones, 55% to 80% of them singletons. The chain joins TRBV7-8 to TRBJ2-1; possibly TRBD1 for D (6 bases). The TCR comes from a human donor with melanoma. Sequenced material: CD8+ T cells sorted from blood (inferred from file names), taken from a patient given nivolumab and ipilimumab in sequence. The CDR3 DNA sequence: TGTGCCAGCACCGGGACATCAAGCAATGAGCAGTTCTTC. It yields the protein CASTGTSSNEQFF.